This passage covers 16 T cell receptor beta chains from one sample sequenced in a study of cytomegalovirus exposure and HLA in healthy donors. The PCR employed 60 Vbeta primers together with 13 Jbeta primers. TCRdb's copy holds only in-frame clones and misses some; the assay was immunoSEQ multiplex PCR. The data hold approximately 220,000 clones, with 76% observed a single time. Input material: PBMCs. The receptors derive from a man between 18 and 29 years old in good health and CMV-seronegative.

This chain uses TRBV2 with TRBJ1-3; TRBD1 matches at 9 bases. CDR3 length: 14 residues. J gave up 0 bases and V 8 bases, and 2 bases lay outside the gene matches. Germline values: CDR1 SNHLY, CDR2 FYNNEI. For the CDR3, the DNA is TGTGCCAGCGGGACAGGGAACTCTGGAAACACCATATATTTT. The encoded protein is CASGTGNSGNTIYF.

A few counts support this clone. This chain uses TRBV7-9 with TRBJ1-5; 9 nucleotides match TRBD1. The junction had 11 bases not matched to a gene; V was cut back by 2 bases and J by 6 bases. The CDR3 extends over 17 amino acids. CDR1 SEHNR and CDR2 FQNEAQ come from the germline V gene (reference sequence). The CDR3, as DNA: TGTGCCAGCAGCTTAAGGGGGGGGACAGGGTCGAGTCAGCCCCAGCATTTT. Translation: CASSLRGGTGSSQPQHF.

CDR3 sequence: CASSLQGAVYTEAFF. The CDR3 DNA follows: TGCGCCAGCAGCTTGCAGGGGGCGGTTTACACTGAAGCTTTCTTT. The V call is TRBV5-1, the J call TRBJ1-1; 8 bases agree with TRBD1. CDR3 size: 15 residues. Germline loops: CDR1 SGHRS, CDR2 YFSETQ. The J segment lost 3 bases and the V segment lost 1 base, leaving 5 bases of the junction unmatched. Full variable domain (rest looked up from reference TRBV5-1 and TRBJ1-1): KAGVTQTPRYLIKTRGQQVTLSCSPISGHRSVSWYQQTPGQGLQFLFEYFSETQRNKGNFPGRFSGRQFSNSRSEMNVSTLELGDSALYLCASSLQGAVYTEAFFGQGTRLTVV.

The chain recombines TRBV6-5 with TRBJ2-1; 7 positions agree with TRBD1. This CDR3 has 15 amino acids. The ends lost 3 bases at V and 6 bases at J; junction bases unmatched: 8. Germline-derived CDR1 and CDR2 are MNHEY and SVGAGI. This CDR3 is CASSYSTTGPNEQFF. CDR3 coding DNA: TGTGCCAGCAGTTATTCCACGACAGGGCCCAATGAGCAGTTCTTC.

This rearrangement joins TRBV19 to TRBJ1-2; 8 bases are a match to TRBD1. Germline CDR1 is LNHDA and CDR2 is SQIVND (reference sequence). The CDR3 is 15 amino acids. J was trimmed by 4 bases and V by 4 bases; bases with no gene match: 8. This chain's CDR3 is CASSTGQGLVYGYTF. The CDR3 region has the DNA TGTGCCAGTAGTACAGGACAGGGTTTAGTCTATGGCTACACCTTC.

In DNA form, the CDR3 reads TGTGCCAGCAGAGTAGACAGGGGTTGGGAGACCCAGTACTTC. Translation gives CASRVDRGWETQYF. The chain has TRBV5-4 and TRBJ2-5; 8 bases match TRBD1. The J segment lost 5 bases and the V segment lost 5 bases, leaving 8 bases of the junction unmatched. CDR3 size: 14 residues. Germline CDR1 SGHNT, CDR2 YYREEE (reference sequence). Full variable domain (rest looked up from reference TRBV5-4 and TRBJ2-5): ETGVTQSPTHLIKTRGQQVTLRCSSQSGHNTVSWYQQALGQGPQFIFQYYREEENGRGNFPPRFSGLQFPNYSSELNVNALELDDSALYLCASRVDRGWETQYFGPGTRLLVL.

The V call is TRBV9, the J call TRBJ1-1; D call uncertain. CDR3 length: 13 residues. Trimming shortened V by 3 bases and J by 3 bases, and 9 bases separated the two germline ends. In germline, CDR1 is SGDLS, CDR2 YYNGEE. CDR3 coding DNA: TGTGCCAGCAGCGGGGCCCCGCACACTGAAGCTTTCTTT. The encoded protein is CASSGAPHTEAFF. Using reference TRBV9 and TRBJ1-1 for the parts outside the CDR3, the full variable domain is DSGVTQTPKHLITATGQRVTLRCSPRSGDLSVYWYQQSLDQGLQFLIQYYNGEERAKGNILERFSAQQFPDLHSELNLSSLELGDSALYFCASSGAPHTEAFFGQGTRLTVV.

This chain uses TRBV2 with TRBJ2-5; D is ambiguous. The CDR3 contains 15 residues. Between the trimmed V and J ends, which lost 3 bases and 6 bases, there was a span of 17 bases. CDR1 SNHLY and CDR2 FYNNEI come from the germline V gene. CDR3 nucleotides: TGTGCCAGCAGTGATACGACGGGTTTTTTGAAGACCCAGTACTTC. Its translation: CASSDTTGFLKTQYF.

The CDR3 region is CASSQDLEATIGELFF. DNA for the CDR3: TGCGCCAGCAGCCAAGATCTGGAGGCTACGATCGGGGAGCTGTTTTTT. The chain couples TRBV4-1 to TRBJ2-2, with a weak D call TRBD2 (5 bases). CDR1 and CDR2 (germline): MGHRA, YSYEKL. V lost 0 bases to trimming and J lost 7 bases, with 15 bases between them. This CDR3 comprises 16 residues.

The V and J genes are TRBV30 and TRBJ2-6; 7 bases align to TRBD1. With V trimmed by 5 bases and J by 0 bases, 7 bases remained unmatched. The CDR3 is 16 residues long. Germline V gives CDR1 GTSNPN, CDR2 SVGIG (reference sequence). CDR3 sequence reads: CAWQGVPSSGANVLTF. The CDR3 bases are TGTGCCTGGCAGGGGGTCCCTAGCTCTGGGGCCAACGTCCTGACTTTC.

This clone has more than one count but fewer than ten. This sequence joins TRBV19 and TRBJ1-2, with 8 bases that match TRBD1. This CDR3 is 16 amino acids long. CDR1 and CDR2 (germline): LNHDA, SQIVND (reference sequence). Losses at the gene ends were 6 bases for V and 2 bases for J; bases not matched to a gene: 11. CDR3 sequence: CASRTGGSPSNYGYTF. In nucleotides, the CDR3 is TGTGCCAGTAGAACAGGGGGTTCTCCCAGCAACTATGGCTACACCTTC. Filled out from reference TRBV19 and TRBJ1-2, the complete variable domain reads DGGITQSPKYLFRKEGQNVTLSCEQNLNHDAMYWYRQDPGQGLRLIYYSQIVNDFQKGDIAEGYSVSREKKESFPLTVTSAQKNPTAFYLCASRTGGSPSNYGYTFGSGTRLTVV.

The V call is TRBV7-9, the J call TRBJ1-5; 7 nucleotides match TRBD1. The CDR3 sequence is 14 residues long. V lost 4 bases, J lost 5 bases, and 5 bases stayed unmatched. Germline CDR1 and CDR2: SEHNR and FQNEAQ (reference sequence). The CDR3 is CASSSQGSYQPQHF. CDR3 nucleotide sequence: TGTGCCAGCAGCTCACAGGGGAGCTATCAGCCCCAGCATTTT.

The gene calls are TRBV5-1 and TRBJ1-1, with 9 bases lining up with TRBD1. Germline V gene sequence: CDR1 SGHRS, CDR2 YFSETQ. Trimming took 4 bases from V and 1 from J; bases not matched to a gene: 2. CDR3 length: 14 residues. CDR3 region: CASSTGQGNTEAFF. In DNA form, the CDR3 reads TGCGCCAGCAGCACGGGACAGGGGAACACTGAAGCTTTCTTT.

With regard to this clone: At one of its ends the junction is not consistent with the germline gene, which may arise from a read error. The chain is built from TRBV7-9 and TRBJ1-1; D is unclear. CDR1 is SEHNR, CDR2 FQNEAQ, per germline (reference sequence). The CDR3 totals 10 residues. CDR3 DNA sequence: TGTTCCAGCAGCGGGAGTCCAGCTTTCTTT. It specifies CSSSGSPAFF.

The chain joins TRBV7-6 to TRBJ2-7; 9 positions match TRBD1. The CDR3 has 15 residues. Germline V gene sequence: CDR1 SGHVS, CDR2 FNYEAQ. V gave up 0 bases and J gave up 2 bases; unmatched junction bases: 2. Here the CDR3 reads CASSLAWDRAYEQYF. The CDR3, as DNA: TGTGCCAGCAGCTTAGCTTGGGACAGGGCCTACGAGCAGTACTTC.

The CDR3 reads CASSLGMESGRADTQYF. CDR3 sequence (DNA): TGTGCCAGCAGCTTAGGCATGGAGAGCGGGAGAGCAGATACGCAGTATTTT. V is TRBV7-9 and J is TRBJ2-3; 8 nucleotides align to TRBD2. The CDR3 totals 17 residues. V lost 1 base, J lost 4 bases, and 10 bases stayed unmatched. CDR1 SEHNR and CDR2 FQNEAQ come from the germline V gene (reference sequence). The full variable domain, rest sourced from reference TRBV7-9 and TRBJ2-3, is DTGVSQNPRHKITKRGQNVTFRCDPISEHNRLYWYRQTLGQGPEFLTYFQNEAQLEKSRLLSDRFSAERPKGSFSTLEIQRTEQGDSAMYLCASSLGMESGRADTQYFGPGTRLTVL.